The 22 T cell receptor beta chains given below trace back to one sample, sequenced in a study of circulating and synovial CD4+ cells in juvenile arthritis. TCRdb's table, derived via immunoSEQ multiplex PCR, lists solely in-frame clones and lacks some. The sample contains 32,000 or so clones, around 96% of which appear only once. Sequencing was carried out using CD4+ T cells from blood. These receptors all stem from a human donor with juvenile idiopathic arthritis.

This chain links TRBV6-1 with TRBJ2-1, with 12 bases that match TRBD1. CDR1 and CDR2 from the germline V gene are MNHNS and SASEGT. This CDR3 is 17 amino acids long. The J segment lost 2 bases and the V segment lost 0 bases, leaving 2 bases of the junction unmatched. CDR3 nucleotides: TGTGCCAGCAGTGAAGCGGGACAGGGGGCCCCCTACAATGAGCAGTTCTTC. As protein: CASSEAGQGAPYNEQFF.

The rearrangement links TRBV6-6 to TRBJ1-1; 9 bases align to TRBD1. The CDR3 spans 15 residues. Germline V gives CDR1 MNHNY, CDR2 SVGAGI (reference sequence). Germline trimming cut 7 bases from V and 4 bases from J; bases unmatched to any gene: 10. The CDR3 DNA follows: TGTGCCAGCAACGAGATTGGGGGACAGGGCACTGAAGCTTTCTTT. Translated, it gives CASNEIGGQGTEAFF.

The chain has TRBV4-1 and TRBJ2-3, with 7 positions matching TRBD2. The germline CDR1 and CDR2 sequences are MGHRA and YSYEKL. The CDR3 sequence is 17 residues long. V trimming: 1 base; J trimming: 6 bases; junction bases outside the gene matches: 13. In nucleotides, the CDR3 is TGCGCCAGCAGCCAAGGTAGACTAGCTTCAATCGAGGATACGCAGTATTTT. As protein: CASSQGRLASIEDTQYF.

This chain links TRBV9 with TRBJ1-3; 7 nucleotides match TRBD1. The CDR3 contains 16 residues. The germline V gene has CDR1 SGDLS and CDR2 YYNGEE. V was pared by 3 bases and J by 5 bases, with 11 bases of the junction left unmatched. The CDR3 DNA is TGTGCCAGCAGCGAAAGGGGGCCGGTTGGTAGAAACACCATATATTTT. It codes for CASSERGPVGRNTIYF.

The J gene is TRBJ1-3, the V gene TRBV25-1; D call uncertain. Germline CDR1 reads MGHDK; CDR2 reads SYGVNS. CDR3 length: 13 residues. Trimming shortened V by 6 bases and J by 5 bases, and 11 bases separated the two germline ends. The CDR3 DNA reads TGTGCCAGCAGAGAGGATCTTAGAAACACCATATATTTT. It codes for CASREDLRNTIYF.

The J gene is TRBJ2-6, the V gene TRBV28; 12 bases fit TRBD1. Germline V gives CDR1 MDHEN, CDR2 SYDVKM. The CDR3 consists of 20 residues. Germline trimming cut 3 bases from V and 3 bases from J; bases unmatched to any gene: 12. CDR3 amino acids: CASSLGTGGRAIRGANVLTF. In DNA form, the CDR3 reads TGTGCCAGCAGTTTGGGGACAGGGGGCCGGGCAATTCGTGGGGCCAACGTCCTGACTTTC. The full variable domain, completed using reference TRBV28 and TRBJ2-6, is DVKVTQSSRYLVKRTGEKVFLECVQDMDHENMFWYRQDPGLGLRLIYFSYDVKMKEKGDIPEGYSVSREKKERFSLILESASTNQTSMYLCASSLGTGGRAIRGANVLTFGAGSRLTVL.

This clone was detected once. J is TRBJ1-1 and V is TRBV28; TRBD1 is a possible D gene (6 bases). V dropped 6 bases and J dropped 10 bases, with 18 bases sitting between them. Germline V gene lookup returns CDR1 MDHEN and CDR2 SYDVKM. The CDR3 length is 13 residues. The CDR3 here is CASRLQGTGGAFF. The CDR3 DNA is TGTGCCAGCAGGCTGCAGGGGACGGGTGGAGCTTTCTTT.

The chain recombines TRBV18 with TRBJ2-3; 7 nucleotides agree with TRBD2. The CDR3 is 15 residues long. The ends lost 3 bases at V and 5 bases at J; junction bases unmatched: 8. CDR1 KGHSH and CDR2 LQKENI come from the germline V gene. The CDR3: CASSPGGSGIDTQYF. In DNA form, the CDR3 reads TGTGCCAGCTCACCTGGCGGGAGCGGAATAGATACGCAGTATTTT.

The chain employs TRBV28 and TRBJ1-2, with 10 bases fitting TRBD1. The V segment lost 8 bases and the J segment 3 bases; nucleotides outside the gene matches: 0. This CDR3 spans 12 amino acids. Germline V gene sequence: CDR1 MDHEN, CDR2 SYDVKM. CDR3 bases: TGTGCCAGCGGGACAGGGGACTATGGCTACACCTTC. Translating gives CASGTGDYGYTF.

The rearrangement uses TRBV19 and TRBJ1-6; D gene ambiguous. The CDR3 extends over 15 amino acids. Germline-derived CDR1 and CDR2 are LNHDA and SQIVND (reference sequence). V shed 2 bases and J shed 8 bases, with 13 bases lying between them. CDR3 DNA: TGTGCCAGTAGTATATCGAGGAGGGTGGATTCACCCCTCCACTTT. It specifies CASSISRRVDSPLHF.

CDR3 sequence (DNA): TGCGCCAGCTCCGGCAAGGGGAACCAATTCAGGAATGAGCAGTTCTTC. Its protein is CASSGKGNQFRNEQFF. V usage is TRBV4-1 and J usage is TRBJ2-1; D perhaps matches TRBD1 (5 bases). Germline CDR1 reads MGHRA; CDR2 reads YSYEKL. The germline V and J ends were trimmed by 8 bases and 7 bases, with 24 bases remaining between them. This CDR3 has 16 residues.

Here the CDR3 DNA reads TGTGCCAGCAGCTTGCGGGGGGGCCGAGAGACCCAGTACTTC. Translation: CASSLRGGRETQYF. V gene TRBV5-4 combines with J gene TRBJ2-5; 8 bases map to TRBD2. Germline assignment: CDR1 SGHNT and CDR2 YYREEE (reference sequence). V was pared by 1 base and J by 4 bases, with 3 bases of the junction left unmatched. The CDR3 loop spans 14 amino acids.

This chain joins TRBV28 and TRBJ2-7; no clear D gene. Between the trimmed V and J ends, which lost 3 bases and 0 bases, there was a span of 12 bases. Germline V lookup: CDR1 MDHEN, CDR2 SYDVKM. This CDR3 comprises 15 residues. The CDR3 spells CASSFNQRSSYEQYF. The CDR3 DNA is TGTGCCAGCAGTTTTAACCAGCGTAGCTCCTACGAGCAGTACTTC.

The chain is built from TRBV7-2 and TRBJ2-2; D not certain. This CDR3 region has 12 residues. CDR1 and CDR2 (germline): SGHTA, FQGNSA. V dropped 7 bases and J dropped 6 bases, with 9 bases sitting between them. The CDR3 sequence: CASTLRSGELFF. The DNA for the CDR3 is TGTGCCAGCACCCTCCGGTCCGGGGAGCTGTTTTTT.

This chain connects TRBV10-3 to TRBJ2-3; 8 nucleotides match TRBD2. CDR1 and CDR2 from the germline V gene are ENHRY and SYGVKD. With 7 bases clipped from V and 0 bases from J, the junction kept 3 bases outside the gene matches. The CDR3 runs 14 residues. The CDR3 coding sequence is TGTGCCATCAAAGGGACTAGTAGCACAGATACGCAGTATTTT. It yields the protein CAIKGTSSTDTQYF.

Comment on this clone: This sample also contains other DNA sequences that code for the same CDR3. This sequence joins TRBV30 and TRBJ1-6, with D unclear. The CDR3 spans 16 residues. V was pared by 2 bases and J by 4 bases, with 15 bases between. Germline lookup yields CDR1 GTSNPN and CDR2 SVGIG (reference sequence). As DNA, the CDR3 is TGTGCCTGGAGTAATTCGAGGGCCGGTTATAATTCACCCCTCCACTTT. Its translation: CAWSNSRAGYNSPLHF.

CDR3 nucleotide sequence: TGTGCCAGCAGTTACATGACAGGGTATGAAGCTTTCTTT. It codes for CASSYMTGYEAFF. The chain joins TRBV6-5 to TRBJ1-1; 7 bases fit TRBD1. The germline CDR1 and CDR2 sequences are MNHEY and SVGAGI. Unmatched junction bases numbered 4, after V lost 2 bases and J lost 7 bases. This CDR3 contains 13 residues.

V and J are TRBV29-1 and TRBJ2-1, with 10 positions matching TRBD1. The CDR3 is 18 residues long. The germline V gene has CDR1 SQVTM and CDR2 ANQGSEA. Germline trimming cut 6 bases from V and 1 base from J; bases unmatched to any gene: 15. In DNA form, the CDR3 reads TGCAGCGTCGGTGGGGGACAGGGGAAAGTTGGGTCCTACAATGAGCAGTTCTTC. Amino acids: CSVGGGQGKVGSYNEQFF.

The chain links TRBV4-2 to TRBJ2-7, with 14 positions matching TRBD2. CDR3 length equals 16 residues. From germline, CDR1 is LGHNA and CDR2 YNFKEQ. V lost 3 bases and J lost 3; bases outside the gene matches: 4. The CDR3 region is CASSQTGTSGSYEQYF. The DNA for the CDR3 is TGTGCCAGCAGCCAGACAGGGACTAGCGGGAGCTACGAGCAGTACTTC.

This chain links TRBV7-9 with TRBJ1-5; a possible D gene is TRBD1 (5 bases). The CDR3 runs to 13 residues. Germline V CDR1 and CDR2: SEHNR, FQNEAQ (reference sequence). The V and J ends lost 3 bases and 5 bases respectively, with 8 bases between them. The DNA for the CDR3 is TGTGCCAGCAGCTTTCAGGGCTATCAGCCCCAGCATTTT. Protein product: CASSFQGYQPQHF.

This CDR3 is CASSSNPGQPNTEAFF. In DNA, the CDR3 is TGTGCCAGCAGTTCAAACCCAGGACAGCCTAACACTGAAGCTTTCTTT. The V and J genes are TRBV6-5 and TRBJ1-1; D is perhaps TRBD1 (6 bases). This CDR3 is 16 amino acids long. The V end lost 4 bases, the J end lost 2 bases, and 17 bases lay between the germline ends. Per the germline V gene, CDR1 is MNHEY and CDR2 is SVGAGI.

The chain has TRBV19 and TRBJ1-1, with D uncertain. V shed 0 bases and J shed 1 base, with 6 bases lying between them. The CDR3 sequence is 14 residues long. Germline-derived CDR1 and CDR2 are LNHDA and SQIVND (reference sequence). Here the CDR3 reads CASSIDRENTEAFF. The CDR3 bases are TGTGCCAGTAGTATAGATCGAGAGAACACTGAAGCTTTCTTT. Full variable domain (outside the CDR3, taken from reference TRBV19 and TRBJ1-1): DGGITQSPKYLFRKEGQNVTLSCEQNLNHDAMYWYRQDPGQGLRLIYYSQIVNDFQKGDIAEGYSVSREKKESFPLTVTSAQKNPTAFYLCASSIDRENTEAFFGQGTRLTVV.